This T cell receptor (beta chain) stems from a study of blood T cell repertoires in COVID-19. This clone occurred a few times. The CDR3 runs 14 residues. Germline assignment: CDR1 SGHVS and CDR2 FQNEAQ. V shed 4 bases, J shed 7 bases, and the junction held 7 bases outside the gene matches. Original data processing: Estimation of nucleated cell counts was performed using reference gene primer amplification. Using immunoSEQ multiplex PCR, the repertoire was profiled, and TCRdb retains in-frame clones only, with some absent. That table supplies the V and J calls and clone size; D and trimming were determined from the DNA. The sample consists of about 320,000 clones, approximately 85% of them appearing once.

The TCR originated in a human donor in a cohort sampled during active COVID-19. The sequenced sample consisted of peripheral blood. V gene TRBV7-8 combines with J gene TRBJ2-1, with 7 bases that match TRBD1. The CDR3 DNA sequence: TGTGCCAGCAGCTCACGGGACAGCGGAAATGAGCAGTTCTTC. It translates to CASSSRDSGNEQFF.